This T cell receptor beta chain was recorded in a study of shared T cell receptors in the human thymus. Profiling relied on immunoSEQ multiplex PCR, and the TCRdb table lists in-frame clones only, not all of them. The sample has 720,000 or so clones, around 85% seen once; the top ten hold more than 0.008%. Germline values: CDR1 SQVTM, CDR2 ANQGSEA. The V segment lost 7 bases and the J segment 1 base; nucleotides outside the gene matches: 14. This CDR3 has 17 residues. Another study also made use of these data, one on human thymus T cells. As reported in that work: Serving as donors were healthy Finnish infants, each of whom was having open corrective surgery for congenital heart defects. Corrective heart surgery yielded resections, and these provided the thymus tissue. Gene usage for V and J segments appeared biased in thymic and blood repertoires. Related studies found that unrelated individuals share highly overlapping thymic repertoires.

This sequence joins TRBV29-1 and TRBJ2-3; 10 bases agree with TRBD2. The TCR was taken from a girl in the first two years of life with a congenital heart defect. Sequenced input: thymocytes. The CDR3: CSAPTSGGDNGTDTQYF. As DNA, the CDR3 is TGCAGCGCCCCCACCAGCGGGGGGGACAATGGCACAGATACGCAGTATTTT.